This T cell receptor (beta chain) was identified during a study of PD-1 blockade in classical Hodgkin lymphoma. Whole-study results and caveats: For complete responders, baseline diversity was comparable to that of newly diagnosed patients.

Germline CDR1 is LGHNA and CDR2 is YNFKEQ. The CDR3 consists of 19 residues. The germline V and J ends were trimmed by 0 bases and 5 bases, with 22 bases remaining between them. Every one of the patients relapsed after autologous stem cell transplantation (brentuximab vedotin exposure was variable). Data came from immunoSEQ multiplex PCR; TCRdb stores just in-frame clones and leaves some out. In the table there are approximately 79,000 clones, about 90% of which are singletons. With regard to this clone: Its antigen is undetermined.

Sequencing used peripheral blood mononuclear cells (PBMCs), obtained before the second cycle of nivolumab. The receptor was derived from a human donor with classical Hodgkin lymphoma. The chain couples TRBV4-2 to TRBJ2-2; D is uncertain. The CDR3 loop is CASSQESLLVSWGTGELFF. DNA for the CDR3: TGTGCCAGCAGCCAAGAGTCCCTGCTCGTGTCTTGGGGAACCGGGGAGCTGTTTTTT.